This TCR beta chain is from a study of Ad26.COV2.S vaccination and SARS-CoV-2 variants. Study-wide results and limits: Breadth measured for non-spike TCRs was similar across vaccine and placebo recipients. The TCR breadth and depth analyses may have produced an underestimate of total T cell responses. While placebo recipients had lower spike-specific TCR breadth, vaccine recipients had more.

This clone was detected a few times. The antigen is not known. CDR1 MNHEY and CDR2 SVGAGI come from the germline V gene. Trimming pared 0 bases from V and 5 bases from J, leaving 13 bases between. This CDR3 is built from 15 residues. Stated treatment: some 20 received Ad26.COV2.S at low or high dose, single or two shots; five or six received placebo; per-sample allocation not given. Samples were taken on day 63 after the first vaccine or placebo injection. Using immunoSEQ multiplex PCR, the repertoire was profiled, and TCRdb retains in-frame clones only, with some absent. The table lists around 450,000 clones, roughly nine tenths of them singletons.

The V and J genes are TRBV6-5 and TRBJ1-1, with D maybe TRBD1 (6 bases). The sequencing used peripheral blood, collected in a trial of Ad26.COV2.S vaccine versus placebo. The clonotype comes from a person between 18 and 65 years old who received the Ad26.COV2.S COVID-19 vaccine or a placebo. This CDR3 is CASSYSREGGTEAFF. The CDR3, as DNA: TGTGCCAGCAGTTACTCGCGCGAGGGGGGTACTGAAGCTTTCTTT.